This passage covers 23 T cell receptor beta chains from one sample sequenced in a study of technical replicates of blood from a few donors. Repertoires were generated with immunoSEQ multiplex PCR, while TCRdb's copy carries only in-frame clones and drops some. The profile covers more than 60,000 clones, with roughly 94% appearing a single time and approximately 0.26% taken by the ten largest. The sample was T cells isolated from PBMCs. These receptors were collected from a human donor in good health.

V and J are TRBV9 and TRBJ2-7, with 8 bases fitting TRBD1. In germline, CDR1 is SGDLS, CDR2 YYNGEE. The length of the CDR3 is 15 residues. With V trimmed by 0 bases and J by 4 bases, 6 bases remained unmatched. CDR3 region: CASSVGTGTGYEQYF. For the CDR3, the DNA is TGTGCCAGCAGCGTAGGGACAGGGACGGGGTACGAGCAGTACTTC.

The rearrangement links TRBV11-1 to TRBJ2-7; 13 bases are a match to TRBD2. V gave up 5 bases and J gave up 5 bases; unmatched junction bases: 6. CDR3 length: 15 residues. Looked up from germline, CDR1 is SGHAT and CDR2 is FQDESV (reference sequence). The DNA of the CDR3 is TGTGCCAGCAGCAAAGGGACTAGCGGGAATAACGAGCAGTACTTC. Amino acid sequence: CASSKGTSGNNEQYF.

CDR3 nucleotides: TGTGCCAGCACCCTGGGAGCAGCTGCATATGGCTACACCTTC. The encoded protein is CASTLGAAAYGYTF. The genes are TRBV28 and TRBJ1-2; D not certain. Germline V gene lookup returns CDR1 MDHEN and CDR2 SYDVKM. This CDR3 is 14 amino acids long. Trimming removed 7 bases at V and 5 bases at J, with 17 bases between.

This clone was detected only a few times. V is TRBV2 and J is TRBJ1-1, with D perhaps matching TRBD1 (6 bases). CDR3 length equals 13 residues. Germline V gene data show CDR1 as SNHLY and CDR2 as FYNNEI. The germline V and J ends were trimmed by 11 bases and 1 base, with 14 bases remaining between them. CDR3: CAGGEDPNTEAFF. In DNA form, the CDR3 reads TGTGCCGGGGGCGAGGATCCGAACACTGAAGCTTTCTTT.

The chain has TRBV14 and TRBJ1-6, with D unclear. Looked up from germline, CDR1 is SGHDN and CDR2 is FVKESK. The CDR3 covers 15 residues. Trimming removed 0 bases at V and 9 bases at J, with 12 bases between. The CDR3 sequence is CASSQERGFGSPLHF. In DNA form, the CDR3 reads TGTGCCAGCAGCCAAGAACGGGGTTTTGGTTCACCCCTCCACTTT.

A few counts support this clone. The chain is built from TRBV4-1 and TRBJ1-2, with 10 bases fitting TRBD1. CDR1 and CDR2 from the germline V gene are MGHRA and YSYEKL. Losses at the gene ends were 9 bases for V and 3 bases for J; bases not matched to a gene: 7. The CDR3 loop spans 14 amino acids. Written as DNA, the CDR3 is TGCGCCAGTGCCCCGGACAGGGGGGACTATGGCTACACCTTC. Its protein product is CASAPDRGDYGYTF.

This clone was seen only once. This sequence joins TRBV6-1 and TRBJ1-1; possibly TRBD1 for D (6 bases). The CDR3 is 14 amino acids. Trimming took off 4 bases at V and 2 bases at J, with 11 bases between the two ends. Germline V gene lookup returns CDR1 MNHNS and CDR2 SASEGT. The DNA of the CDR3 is TGTGCCAGCAGTGTATCAGGGGTTAACACTGAAGCTTTCTTT. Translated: CASSVSGVNTEAFF.

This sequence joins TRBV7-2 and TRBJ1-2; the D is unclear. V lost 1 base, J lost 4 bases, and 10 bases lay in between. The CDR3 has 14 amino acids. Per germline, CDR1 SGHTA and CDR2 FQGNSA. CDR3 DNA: TGTGCCAGCAGCTTAGATCAGGCCCCCTATGGCTACACCTTC. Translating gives CASSLDQAPYGYTF.

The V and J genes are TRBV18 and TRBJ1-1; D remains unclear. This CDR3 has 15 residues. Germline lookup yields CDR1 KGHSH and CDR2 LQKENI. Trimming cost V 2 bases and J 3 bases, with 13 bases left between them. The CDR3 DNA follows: TGTGCCAGCTCACCATCGGTAGCCCGACACACTGAAGCTTTCTTT. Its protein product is CASSPSVARHTEAFF.

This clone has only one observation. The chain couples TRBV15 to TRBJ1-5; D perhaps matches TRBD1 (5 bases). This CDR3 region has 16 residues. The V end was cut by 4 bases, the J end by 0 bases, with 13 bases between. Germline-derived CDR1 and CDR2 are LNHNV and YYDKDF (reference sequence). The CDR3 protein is CATSTGHLVSNQPQHF. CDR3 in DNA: TGTGCCACCAGCACCGGACATCTAGTTAGCAATCAGCCCCAGCATTTT. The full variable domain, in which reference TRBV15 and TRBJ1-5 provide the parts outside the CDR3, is DAMVIQNPRYQVTQFGKPVTLSCSQTLNHNVMYWYQQKSSQAPKLLFHYYDKDFNNEADTPDNFQSRRPNTSFCFLDIRSPGLGDTAMYLCATSTGHLVSNQPQHFGDGTRLSIL.

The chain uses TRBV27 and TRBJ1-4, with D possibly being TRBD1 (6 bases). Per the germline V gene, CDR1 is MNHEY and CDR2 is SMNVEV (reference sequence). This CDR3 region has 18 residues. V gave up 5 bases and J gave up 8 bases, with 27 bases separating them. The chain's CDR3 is CASSRTRGLQGLGEKLFF. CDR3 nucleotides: TGTGCCAGCAGTCGCACGCGTGGGCTACAGGGATTAGGAGAAAAACTGTTTTTT.

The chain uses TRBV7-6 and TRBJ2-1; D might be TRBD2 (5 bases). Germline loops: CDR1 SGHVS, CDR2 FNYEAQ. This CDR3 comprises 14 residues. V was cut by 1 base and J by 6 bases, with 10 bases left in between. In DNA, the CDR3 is TGTGCCAGCAGCTTAGAACCAGAGGGCAATGAGCAGTTCTTC. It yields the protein CASSLEPEGNEQFF.

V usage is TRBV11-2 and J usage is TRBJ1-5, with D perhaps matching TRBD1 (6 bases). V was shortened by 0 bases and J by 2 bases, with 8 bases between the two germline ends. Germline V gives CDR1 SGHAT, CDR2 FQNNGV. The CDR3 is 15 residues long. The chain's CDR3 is CASSLDRGGNQPQHF. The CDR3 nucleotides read TGTGCCAGCAGCTTAGACAGGGGCGGCAATCAGCCCCAGCATTTT.

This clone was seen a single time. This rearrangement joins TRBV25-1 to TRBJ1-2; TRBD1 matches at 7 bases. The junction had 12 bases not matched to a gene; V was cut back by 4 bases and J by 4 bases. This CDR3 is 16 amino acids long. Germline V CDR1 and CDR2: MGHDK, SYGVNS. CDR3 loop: CASSAGWAGGTYGYTF. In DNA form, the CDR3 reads TGTGCCAGCAGTGCCGGGTGGGCAGGGGGAACCTATGGCTACACCTTC.

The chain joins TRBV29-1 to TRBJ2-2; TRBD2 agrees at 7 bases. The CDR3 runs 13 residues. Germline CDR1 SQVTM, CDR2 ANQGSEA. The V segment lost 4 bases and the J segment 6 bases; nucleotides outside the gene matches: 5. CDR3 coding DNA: TGCAGCGTTGTTGGGAGCGGGGCCGGGGAGCTGTTTTTT. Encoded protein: CSVVGSGAGELFF.

The CDR3 nucleotides read TGTGCCTATAGCGGGGGTGGAGATACGCAGTATTTT. It is translated as CAYSGGGDTQYF. The chain combines TRBV10-3 with TRBJ2-3; 9 bases fit TRBD2. V lost 11 bases to trimming and J lost 5 bases; unmatched junction nucleotides: 5. This CDR3 has 12 residues. In germline, CDR1 is ENHRY, CDR2 SYGVKD.

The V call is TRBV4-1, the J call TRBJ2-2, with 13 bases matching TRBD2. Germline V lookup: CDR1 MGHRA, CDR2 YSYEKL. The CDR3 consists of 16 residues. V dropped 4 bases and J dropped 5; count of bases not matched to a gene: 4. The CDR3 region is CASSLRTSGGTGELFF. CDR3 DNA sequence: TGCGCCAGCAGCCTCCGGACTAGCGGGGGAACCGGGGAGCTGTTTTTT.

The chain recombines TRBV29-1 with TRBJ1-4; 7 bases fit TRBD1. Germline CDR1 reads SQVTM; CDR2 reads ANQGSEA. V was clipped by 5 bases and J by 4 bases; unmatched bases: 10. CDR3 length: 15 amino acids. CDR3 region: CSVQRLGQINEKLFF. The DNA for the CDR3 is TGCAGCGTTCAACGCTTGGGACAGATTAATGAAAAACTGTTTTTT. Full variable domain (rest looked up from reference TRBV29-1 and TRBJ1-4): SAVISQKPSRDICQRGTSLTIQCQVDSQVTMMFWYRQQPGQSLTLIATANQGSEATYESGFVIDKFPISRPNLTFSTLTVSNMSPEDSSIYLCSVQRLGQINEKLFFGSGTQLSVL.

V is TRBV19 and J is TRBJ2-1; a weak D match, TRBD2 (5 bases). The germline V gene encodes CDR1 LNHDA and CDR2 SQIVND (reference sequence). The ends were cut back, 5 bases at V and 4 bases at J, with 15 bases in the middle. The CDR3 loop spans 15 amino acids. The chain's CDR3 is CASSPLSGDYNEQFF. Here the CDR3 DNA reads TGTGCCAGTAGTCCTCTGAGCGGAGATTACAATGAGCAGTTCTTC.

CDR3 coding DNA: TGTGCCAGTAGTATAGTCATTTTCGCACAGCCGATCCTACATTCACCCCTCCACTTT. Translating gives CASSIVIFAQPILHSPLHF. The chain employs TRBV19 and TRBJ1-6; D is uncertain. Trimming removed 1 base at V and 8 bases at J, with 24 bases between. The V gene's germline CDR1 is LNHDA and CDR2 SQIVND (reference sequence). This CDR3 is built from 19 residues.

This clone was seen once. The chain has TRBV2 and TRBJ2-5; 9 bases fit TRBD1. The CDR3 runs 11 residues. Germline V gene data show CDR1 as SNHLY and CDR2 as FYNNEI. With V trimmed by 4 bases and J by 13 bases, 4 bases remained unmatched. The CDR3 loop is CASSVSTGGYF. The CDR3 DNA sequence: TGTGCCAGCAGTGTGTCGACAGGGGGGTACTTC.

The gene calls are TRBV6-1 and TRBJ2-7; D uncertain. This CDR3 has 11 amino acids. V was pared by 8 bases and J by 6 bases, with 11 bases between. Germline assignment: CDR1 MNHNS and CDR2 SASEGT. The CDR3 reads CASDPGFEQYF. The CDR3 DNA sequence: TGTGCCAGCGATCCGGGTTTCGAGCAGTACTTC.

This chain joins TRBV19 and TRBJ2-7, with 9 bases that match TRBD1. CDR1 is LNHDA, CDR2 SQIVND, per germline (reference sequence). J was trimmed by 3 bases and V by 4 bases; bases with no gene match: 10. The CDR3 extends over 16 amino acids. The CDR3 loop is CASSTPQGAPNYEQYF. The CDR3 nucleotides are TGTGCCAGTAGTACCCCACAGGGGGCACCCAACTACGAGCAGTACTTC.